Listed here is a single T cell receptor beta chain. The antigen is undetermined. This record comes from a study of response to subunit inactivated influenza vaccine. Overall study findings and caveats: It was suggested by the authors that few new T cells are recruited by each seasonal influenza vaccination.

Using its own MiXCR run on the RT-PCR reads, TCRdb lists one record per CDR3 protein. The data show about 240,000 distinct CDR3 sequences, 9% to 15% seen once. The CDR3 sequence is 15 residues long. The V end lost 0 bases, the J end lost 0 bases, and 8 bases lay between the germline ends. Germline V gene data show CDR1 as KGHSH and CDR2 as LQKENI. Sequencing used non-naive T cells sorted from PBMCs, obtained approximately 15 days before vaccination. This chain uses TRBV18 with TRBJ2-5; tentatively, D is TRBD1 (5 bases). This TCR was recovered from a man aged 45-65 years who received an inactivated influenza vaccine. CDR3 sequence reads: CASSPPGAYQETQYF. Here the CDR3 DNA reads TGTGCCAGCTCACCACCAGGGGCCTACCAAGAGACCCAGTACTTC. The whole variable domain, remainder taken from reference TRBV18 and TRBJ2-5, is NAGVMQNPRHLVRRRGQEARLRCSPMKGHSHVYWYRQLPEEGLKFMVYLQKENIIDESGMPKERFSAEFPKEGPSILRIQQVVRGDSAAYFCASSPPGAYQETQYFGPGTRLLVL.